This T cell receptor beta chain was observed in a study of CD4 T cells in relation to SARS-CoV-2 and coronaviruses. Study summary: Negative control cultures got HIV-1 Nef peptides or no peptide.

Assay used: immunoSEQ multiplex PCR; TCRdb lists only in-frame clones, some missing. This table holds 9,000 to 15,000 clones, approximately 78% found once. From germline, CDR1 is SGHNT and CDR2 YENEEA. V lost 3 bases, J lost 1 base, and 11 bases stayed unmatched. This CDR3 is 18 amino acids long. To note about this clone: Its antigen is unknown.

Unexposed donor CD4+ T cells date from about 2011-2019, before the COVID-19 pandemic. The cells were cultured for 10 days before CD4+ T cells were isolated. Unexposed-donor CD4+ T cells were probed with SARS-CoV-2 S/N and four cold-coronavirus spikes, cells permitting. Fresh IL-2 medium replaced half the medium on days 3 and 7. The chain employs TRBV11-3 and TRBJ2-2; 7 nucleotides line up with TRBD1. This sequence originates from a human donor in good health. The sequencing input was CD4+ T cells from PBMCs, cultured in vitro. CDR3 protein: CASSFSLLGQENTGELFF. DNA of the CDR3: TGTGCCAGCAGCTTCTCCCTCCTAGGACAGGAGAACACCGGGGAGCTGTTTTTT.